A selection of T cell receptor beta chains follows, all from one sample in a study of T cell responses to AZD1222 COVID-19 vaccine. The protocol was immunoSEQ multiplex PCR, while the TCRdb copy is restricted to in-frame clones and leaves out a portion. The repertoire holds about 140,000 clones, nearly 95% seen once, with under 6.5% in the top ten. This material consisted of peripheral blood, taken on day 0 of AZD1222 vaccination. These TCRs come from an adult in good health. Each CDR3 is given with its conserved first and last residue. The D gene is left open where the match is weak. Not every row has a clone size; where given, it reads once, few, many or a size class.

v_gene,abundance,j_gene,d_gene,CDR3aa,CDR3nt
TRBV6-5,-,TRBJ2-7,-,CASRSSTSYEQYF,TGTGCCAGCAGGAGCAGTACCTCCTACGAGCAGTACTTC
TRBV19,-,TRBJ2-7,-,CASSKTPSESYEQYF,TGTGCCAGTAGTAAGACCCCAAGTGAGTCCTACGAGCAGTACTTC
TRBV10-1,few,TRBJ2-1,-,CASSESYGSYNEQFF,TGCGCCAGCAGTGAGTCGTACGGCTCCTACAATGAGCAGTTCTTC
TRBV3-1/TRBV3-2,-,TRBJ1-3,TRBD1,CASSKTRGRAGNTIYF,TGTGCCAGCAGCAAAACCAGGGGGCGAGCTGGAAACACCATATATTTT
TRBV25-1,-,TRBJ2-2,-,CASSGQANTGELFF,TGTGCCAGCAGTGGACAGGCTAACACCGGGGAGCTGTTTTTT
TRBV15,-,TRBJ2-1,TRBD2,CATSRGGLAGRSYNEQFF,TGTGCCACCAGCAGAGGTGGACTAGCGGGTCGCTCCTACAATGAGCAGTTCTTC
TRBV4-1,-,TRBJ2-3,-,CASSQDSRGTDTQYF,TGCGCCAGCAGCCAAGATAGCAGGGGAACAGATACGCAGTATTTT
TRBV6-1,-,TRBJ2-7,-,CASSEALRGGTSYEQYF,TGTGCCAGCAGTGAAGCGCTTCGGGGTGGGACCTCCTACGAGCAGTACTTC
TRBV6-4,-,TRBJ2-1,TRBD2,CASSPLAGGYNEQFF,TGTGCCAGCAGTCCCCTAGCGGGAGGGTACAATGAGCAGTTCTTC
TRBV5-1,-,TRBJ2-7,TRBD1,CASSLGQGTFEQYF,TGCGCCAGCAGCTTGGGACAGGGGACGTTCGAGCAGTACTTC
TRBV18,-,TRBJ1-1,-,CASSPRSGENTEAFF,TGTGCCAGCTCACCGAGGAGCGGGGAGAACACTGAAGCTTTCTTT
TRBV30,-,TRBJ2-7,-,CAWSPGHPGAEQYF,TGTGCCTGGAGCCCCGGACATCCCGGGGCCGAGCAGTACTTC